Presented here are 4 T cell receptor beta chains from one specimen sequenced in a study of T cells in Graves' hyperthyroidism and ophthalmopathy. RNA transcripts were the template for amplifying TCR beta CDR3 regions. HTBI primers were the set used in a first-round RT-PCR of the TCR CDR3. Each CDR3 protein is one row after TCRdb ran MiXCR on the multiplex PCR reads. The sample records about 560,000 distinct CDR3 sequences, over 15% being singletons. What was sequenced was blood. The receptors were sampled from a woman between 18 and 30 years old with Graves' hyperthyroidism.

This clonotype has at least ten counts. The rearrangement uses TRBV12-3 or TRBV12-4 and TRBJ1-5, with a tentative D call TRBD1 (5 bases). This CDR3 region has 15 residues. V lost 6 bases to trimming and J lost 5 bases, with 17 bases between them. The CDR3 spells CASRPGLRSDQPQHF. In DNA, the CDR3 is TGTGCCAGCAGGCCGGGACTGAGGAGCGATCAGCCCCAGCATTTT.

The J gene is TRBJ1-2, the V gene TRBV28; TRBD1 matches at 7 bases. The CDR3 extends over 13 amino acids. V gave up 8 bases and J gave up 6 bases; unmatched junction bases: 9. The germline V gene has CDR1 MDHEN and CDR2 SYDVKM. The CDR3 nucleotides read TGTGCCAGCTGCCTAACAGGGGTCGATGGCTACACCTTC. Translation gives CASCLTGVDGYTF.

This chain joins TRBV9 and TRBJ2-1, with D unclear. Trimming took 0 bases from V and 6 from J, leaving 13 bases between them. CDR3 length: 15 residues. Per the germline V gene, CDR1 is SGDLS and CDR2 is YYNGEE. The CDR3 bases are TGTGCCAGCAGCGTAGGAGATACCGGGTTCAATGAGCAGTTCTTC. The encoded protein is CASSVGDTGFNEQFF.

Many counts were recorded for this clonotype. This chain links TRBV29-1 with TRBJ1-2, with 7 positions matching TRBD1. V lost 3 bases, J lost 7 bases, and 5 bases stayed unmatched. This CDR3 has 12 amino acids. Germline V gene lookup returns CDR1 SQVTM and CDR2 ANQGSEA. The CDR3 DNA reads as TGCAGCGTTGAGAGGACAGGCCTTGGCTACACCTTC. Amino acid sequence: CSVERTGLGYTF. The entire variable domain, with the rest obtained from reference TRBV29-1 and TRBJ1-2, is as follows: SAVISQKPSRDICQRGTSLTIQCQVDSQVTMMFWYRQQPGQSLTLIATANQGSEATYESGFVIDKFPISRPNLTFSTLTVSNMSPEDSSIYLCSVERTGLGYTFGSGTRLTVV.